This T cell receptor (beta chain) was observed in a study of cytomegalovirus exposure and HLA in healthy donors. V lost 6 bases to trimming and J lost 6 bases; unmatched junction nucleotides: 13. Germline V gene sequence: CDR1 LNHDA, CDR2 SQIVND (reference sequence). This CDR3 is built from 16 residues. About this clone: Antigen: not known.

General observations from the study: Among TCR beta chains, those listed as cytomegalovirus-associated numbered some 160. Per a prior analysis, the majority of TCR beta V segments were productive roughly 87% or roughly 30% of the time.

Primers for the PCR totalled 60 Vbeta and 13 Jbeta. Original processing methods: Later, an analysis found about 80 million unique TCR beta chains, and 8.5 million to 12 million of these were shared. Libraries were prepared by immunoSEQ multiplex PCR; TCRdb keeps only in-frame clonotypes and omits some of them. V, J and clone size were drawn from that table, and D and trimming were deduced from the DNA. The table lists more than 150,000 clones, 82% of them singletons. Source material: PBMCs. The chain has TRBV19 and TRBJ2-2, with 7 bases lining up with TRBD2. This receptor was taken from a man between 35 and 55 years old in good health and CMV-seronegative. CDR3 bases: TGTGCCAGTAGATGGGGGTCGGGGAGCGGGGCCGGGGAGCTGTTTTTT. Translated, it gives CASRWGSGSGAGELFF.